This T cell receptor (beta chain) was identified in a study of identical twins. The sample holds a few counts of this clonotype. With 2 bases removed from V and 6 bases from J, the gap between germline ends came to 4 bases. Germline lookup yields CDR1 MGHDK and CDR2 SYGVNS. The CDR3 totals 12 residues. TCRdb re-called the 5' RACE reads through MiXCR, storing one row per CDR3 protein. The sample records approximately 1.8 million distinct CDR3 sequences, about 30% being singletons. J is TRBJ1-4 and V is TRBV25-1; no clear D gene. Sequencing used cord blood. This clonotype originated in a newborn girl in good health. CDR3 nucleotides: TGTGCCAGCAGTGAAAGGCATGAAAAACTGTTTTTT. Its translation: CASSERHEKLFF.